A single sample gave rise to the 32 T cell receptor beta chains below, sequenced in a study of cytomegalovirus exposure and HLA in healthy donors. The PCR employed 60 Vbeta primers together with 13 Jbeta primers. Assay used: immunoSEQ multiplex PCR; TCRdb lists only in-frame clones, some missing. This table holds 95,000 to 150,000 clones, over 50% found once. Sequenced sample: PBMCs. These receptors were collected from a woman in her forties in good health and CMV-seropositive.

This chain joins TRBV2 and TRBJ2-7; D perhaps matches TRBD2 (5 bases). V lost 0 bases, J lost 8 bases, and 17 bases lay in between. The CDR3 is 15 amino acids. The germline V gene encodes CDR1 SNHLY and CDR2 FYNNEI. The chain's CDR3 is CASSEARTEVAKQYF. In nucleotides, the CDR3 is TGTGCCAGCAGTGAAGCCCGGACGGAGGTCGCTAAGCAGTACTTC.

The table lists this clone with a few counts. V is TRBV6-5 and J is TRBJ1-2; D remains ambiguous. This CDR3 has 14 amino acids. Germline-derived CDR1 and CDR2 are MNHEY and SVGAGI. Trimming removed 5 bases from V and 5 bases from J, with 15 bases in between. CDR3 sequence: CASSSRGGWYGYTF. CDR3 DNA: TGTGCCAGCAGTAGTCGTGGAGGGTGGTATGGCTACACCTTC.

The CDR3 coding sequence is TGTGCCAGCAGAATCTCTCCGGGACAGGGTGGAGAGACCCAGTACTTC. It specifies CASRISPGQGGETQYF. The chain links TRBV28 to TRBJ2-5; TRBD1 matches at 9 bases. V gave up 6 bases and J gave up 4 bases; unmatched junction bases: 12. Germline values: CDR1 MDHEN, CDR2 SYDVKM. The CDR3 is 16 residues long.

The CDR3 loop is CASSVGAQGSQYF. The CDR3 region has the DNA TGTGCCAGCAGTGTAGGGGCCCAGGGGTCCCAGTACTTC. The rearrangement uses TRBV2 and TRBJ2-5, with TRBD1 as a possible D gene (6 bases). The V end lost 4 bases, the J end lost 9 bases, and 15 bases lay between the germline ends. CDR1 is SNHLY, CDR2 FYNNEI, per germline. The CDR3 contains 13 residues. Full variable domain (remainder filled in from reference TRBV2 and TRBJ2-5): EPEVTQTPSHQVTQMGQEVILRCVPISNHLYFYWYRQILGQKVEFLVSFYNNEISEKSEIFDDQFSVERPDGSNFTLKIRSTKLEDSAMYFCASSVGAQGSQYFGPGTRLLVL.

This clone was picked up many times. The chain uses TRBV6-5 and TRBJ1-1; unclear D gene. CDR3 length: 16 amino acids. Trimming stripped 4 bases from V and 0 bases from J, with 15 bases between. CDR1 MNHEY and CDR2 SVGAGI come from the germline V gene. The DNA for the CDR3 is TGTGCCAGCAGTTCCCTCGGAGGTAACATGAACACTGAAGCTTTCTTT. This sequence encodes CASSSLGGNMNTEAFF.

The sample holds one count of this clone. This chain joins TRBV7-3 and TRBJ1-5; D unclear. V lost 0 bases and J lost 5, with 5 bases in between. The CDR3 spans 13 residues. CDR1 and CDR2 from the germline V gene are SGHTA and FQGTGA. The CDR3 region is CASSLTADQPQHF. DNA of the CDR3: TGTGCCAGCAGCTTAACCGCAGATCAGCCCCAGCATTTT.

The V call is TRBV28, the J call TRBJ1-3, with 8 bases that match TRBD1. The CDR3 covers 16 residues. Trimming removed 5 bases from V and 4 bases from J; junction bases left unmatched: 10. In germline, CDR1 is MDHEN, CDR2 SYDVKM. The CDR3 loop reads CASSPTQGQGGNTIYF. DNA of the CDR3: TGTGCCAGCAGTCCCACCCAAGGACAGGGAGGAAACACCATATATTTT.

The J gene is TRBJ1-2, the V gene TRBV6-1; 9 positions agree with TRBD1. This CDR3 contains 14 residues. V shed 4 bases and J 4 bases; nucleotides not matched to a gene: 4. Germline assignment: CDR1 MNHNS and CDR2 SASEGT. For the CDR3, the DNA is TGTGCCAGCAGTGTAGCACAGGGGGCCTATGGCTACACCTTC. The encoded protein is CASSVAQGAYGYTF.

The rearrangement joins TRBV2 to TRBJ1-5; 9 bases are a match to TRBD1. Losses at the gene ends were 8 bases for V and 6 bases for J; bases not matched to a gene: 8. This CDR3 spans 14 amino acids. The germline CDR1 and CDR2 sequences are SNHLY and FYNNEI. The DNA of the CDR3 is TGTGCCAGCGGAGGACAGGGGATTGTTCAGCCCCAGCATTTT. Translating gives CASGGQGIVQPQHF.

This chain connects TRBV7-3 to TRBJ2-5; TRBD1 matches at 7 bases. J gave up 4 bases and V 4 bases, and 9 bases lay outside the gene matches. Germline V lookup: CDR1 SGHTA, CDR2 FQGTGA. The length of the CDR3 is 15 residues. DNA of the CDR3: TGTGCCAGCAGCTCCCCTACAGGGGACGGAGAGACCCAGTACTTC. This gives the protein CASSSPTGDGETQYF. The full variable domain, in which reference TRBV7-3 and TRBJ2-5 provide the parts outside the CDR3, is GAGVSQTPSNKVTEKGKYVELRCDPISGHTALYWYRQSLGQGPEFLIYFQGTGAADDSGLPNDRFFAVRPEGSVSTLKIQRTERGDSAVYLCASSSPTGDGETQYFGPGTRLLVL.

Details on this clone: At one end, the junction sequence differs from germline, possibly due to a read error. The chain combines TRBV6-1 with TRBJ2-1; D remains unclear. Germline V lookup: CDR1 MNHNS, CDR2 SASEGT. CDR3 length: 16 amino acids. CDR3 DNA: TGTGCCAGCACTGAAGGCCCACCCAACCCGTGGCATGAGCAGTTCTTC. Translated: CASTEGPPNPWHEQFF.

As DNA, the CDR3 is TGTGCCAGCAGCACCCGGGACAGTTTGGAGACCCAGTACTTC. It codes for CASSTRDSLETQYF. This chain uses TRBV6-5 with TRBJ2-5; 7 bases map to TRBD1. The CDR3 runs 14 residues. V was clipped by 6 bases and J by 5 bases; unmatched bases: 9. CDR1 MNHEY and CDR2 SVGAGI come from the germline V gene.

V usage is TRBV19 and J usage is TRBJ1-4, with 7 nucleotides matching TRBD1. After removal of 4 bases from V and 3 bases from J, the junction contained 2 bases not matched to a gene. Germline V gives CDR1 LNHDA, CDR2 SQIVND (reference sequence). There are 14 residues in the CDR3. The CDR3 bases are TGTGCCAGTAGTACACAGGGGCCTAATGAAAAACTGTTTTTT. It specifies CASSTQGPNEKLFF.

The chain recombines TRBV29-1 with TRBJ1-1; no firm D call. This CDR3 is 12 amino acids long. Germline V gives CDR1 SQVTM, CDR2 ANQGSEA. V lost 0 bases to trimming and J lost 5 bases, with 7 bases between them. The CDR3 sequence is CSVEEGRTEAFF. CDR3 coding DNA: TGCAGCGTTGAAGAGGGGAGGACTGAAGCTTTCTTT.

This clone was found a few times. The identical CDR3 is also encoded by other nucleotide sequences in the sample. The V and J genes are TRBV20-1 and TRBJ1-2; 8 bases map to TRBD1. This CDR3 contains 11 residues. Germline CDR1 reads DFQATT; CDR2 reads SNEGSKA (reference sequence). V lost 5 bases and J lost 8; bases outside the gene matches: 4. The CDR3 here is CSAGTGGGYTF. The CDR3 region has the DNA TGCAGTGCTGGGACAGGAGGGGGCTACACCTTC.

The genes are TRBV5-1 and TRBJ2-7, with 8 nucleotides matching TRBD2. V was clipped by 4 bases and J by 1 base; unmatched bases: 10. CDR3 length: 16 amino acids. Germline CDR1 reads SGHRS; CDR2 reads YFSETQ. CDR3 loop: CASSPGGRKGSYEQYF. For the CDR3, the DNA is TGCGCCAGCAGCCCGGGGGGGCGAAAAGGTTCCTACGAGCAGTACTTC.

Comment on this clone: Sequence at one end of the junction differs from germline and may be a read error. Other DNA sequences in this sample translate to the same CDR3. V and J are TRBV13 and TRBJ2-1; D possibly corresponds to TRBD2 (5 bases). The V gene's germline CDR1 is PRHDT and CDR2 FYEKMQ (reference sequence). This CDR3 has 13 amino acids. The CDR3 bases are TGCGCCAGCAGCCCCACGGGGTACAATGAGCAGTTCTTC. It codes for CASSPTGYNEQFF.

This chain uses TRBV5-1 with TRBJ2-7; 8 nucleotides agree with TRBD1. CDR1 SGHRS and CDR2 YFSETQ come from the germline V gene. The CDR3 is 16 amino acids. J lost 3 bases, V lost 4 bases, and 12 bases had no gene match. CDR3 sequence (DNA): TGCGCCAGCAGCATCCAATCAGGGGGCTTCATCTACGAGCAGTACTTC. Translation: CASSIQSGGFIYEQYF.

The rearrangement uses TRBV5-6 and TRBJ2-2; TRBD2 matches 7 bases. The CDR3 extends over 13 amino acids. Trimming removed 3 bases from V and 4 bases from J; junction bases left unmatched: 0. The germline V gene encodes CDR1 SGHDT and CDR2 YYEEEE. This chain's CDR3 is CASSWGGTGELFF. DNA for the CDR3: TGTGCCAGCAGCTGGGGGGGCACCGGGGAGCTGTTTTTT.

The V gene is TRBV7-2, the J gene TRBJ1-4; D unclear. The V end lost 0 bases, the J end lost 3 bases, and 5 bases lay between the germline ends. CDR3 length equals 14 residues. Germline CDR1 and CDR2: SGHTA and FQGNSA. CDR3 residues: CASSLARANEKLFF. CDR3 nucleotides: TGTGCCAGCAGCTTAGCCCGGGCTAATGAAAAACTGTTTTTT.

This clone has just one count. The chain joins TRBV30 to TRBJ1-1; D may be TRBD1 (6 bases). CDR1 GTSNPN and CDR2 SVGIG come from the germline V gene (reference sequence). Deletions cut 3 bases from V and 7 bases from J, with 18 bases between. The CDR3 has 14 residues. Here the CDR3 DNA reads TGTGCCTGGAGGCCCCCCGGGGGGCATGGTGAAGCTTTCTTT. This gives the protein CAWRPPGGHGEAFF.

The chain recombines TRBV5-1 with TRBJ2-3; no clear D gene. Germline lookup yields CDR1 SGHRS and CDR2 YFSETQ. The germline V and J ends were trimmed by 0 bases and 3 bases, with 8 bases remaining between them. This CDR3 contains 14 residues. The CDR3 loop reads CASSLGMLTDTQYF. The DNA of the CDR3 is TGCGCCAGCAGCTTGGGTATGTTAACAGATACGCAGTATTTT.

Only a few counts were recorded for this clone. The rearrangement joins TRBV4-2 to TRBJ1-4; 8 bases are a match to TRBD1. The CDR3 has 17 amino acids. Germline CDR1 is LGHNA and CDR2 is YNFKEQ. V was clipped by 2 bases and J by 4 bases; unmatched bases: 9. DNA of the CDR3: TGTGCCAGCAGCCAACCCACCGGGGACAGGCTTAATGAAAAACTGTTTTTT. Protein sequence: CASSQPTGDRLNEKLFF.

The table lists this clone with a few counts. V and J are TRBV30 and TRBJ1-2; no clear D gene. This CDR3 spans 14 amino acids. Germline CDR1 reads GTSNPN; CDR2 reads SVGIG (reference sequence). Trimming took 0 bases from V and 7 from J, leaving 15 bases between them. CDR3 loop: CAWSVRRGPPGYTF. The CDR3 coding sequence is TGTGCCTGGAGTGTAAGGAGAGGGCCCCCTGGCTACACCTTC.

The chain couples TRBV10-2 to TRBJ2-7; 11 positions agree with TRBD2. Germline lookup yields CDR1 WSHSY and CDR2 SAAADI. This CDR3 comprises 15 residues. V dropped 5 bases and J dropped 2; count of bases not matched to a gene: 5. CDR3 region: CASSQTSGTPYEQYF. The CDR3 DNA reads TGCGCCAGCAGTCAGACTAGCGGGACCCCCTACGAGCAGTACTTC.

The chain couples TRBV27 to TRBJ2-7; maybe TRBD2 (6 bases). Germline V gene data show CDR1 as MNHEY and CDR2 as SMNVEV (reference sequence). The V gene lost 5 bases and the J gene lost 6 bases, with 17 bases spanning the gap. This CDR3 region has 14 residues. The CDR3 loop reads CASSRDWRAPEQYF. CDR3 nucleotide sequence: TGTGCCAGCAGTAGGGACTGGAGGGCCCCCGAGCAGTACTTC.

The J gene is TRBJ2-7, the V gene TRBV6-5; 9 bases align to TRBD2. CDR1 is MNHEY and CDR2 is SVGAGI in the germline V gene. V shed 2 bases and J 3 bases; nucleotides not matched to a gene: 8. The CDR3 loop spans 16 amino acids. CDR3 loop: CASSYTVAGAHYEQYF. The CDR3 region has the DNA TGTGCCAGCAGTTACACGGTAGCGGGAGCCCACTACGAGCAGTACTTC.

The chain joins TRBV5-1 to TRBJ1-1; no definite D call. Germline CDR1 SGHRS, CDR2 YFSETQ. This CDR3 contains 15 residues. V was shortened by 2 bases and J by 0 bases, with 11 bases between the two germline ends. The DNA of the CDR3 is TGCGCCAGCAGCTTTTTCGGAGAGATGAACACTGAAGCTTTCTTT. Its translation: CASSFFGEMNTEAFF.

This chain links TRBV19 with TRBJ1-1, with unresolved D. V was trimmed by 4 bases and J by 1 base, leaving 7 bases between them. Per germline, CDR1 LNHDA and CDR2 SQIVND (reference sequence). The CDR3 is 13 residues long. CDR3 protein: CASSRRKNTEAFF. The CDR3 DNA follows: TGTGCCAGTAGTAGGAGGAAGAACACTGAAGCTTTCTTT.

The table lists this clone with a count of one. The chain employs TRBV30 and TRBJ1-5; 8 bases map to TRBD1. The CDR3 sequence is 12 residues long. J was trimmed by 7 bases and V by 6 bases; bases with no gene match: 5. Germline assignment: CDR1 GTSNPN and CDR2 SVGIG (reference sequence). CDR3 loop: CACDRDRQPQHF. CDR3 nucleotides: TGTGCCTGTGACAGGGACAGGCAGCCCCAGCATTTT.

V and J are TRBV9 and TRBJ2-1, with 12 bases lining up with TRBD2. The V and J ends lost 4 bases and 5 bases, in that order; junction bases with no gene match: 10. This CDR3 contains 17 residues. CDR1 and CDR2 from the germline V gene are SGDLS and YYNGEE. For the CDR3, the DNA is TGTGCCAGCAGCCCCACTAGCGGGAGGATGAAAAACAATGAGCAGTTCTTC. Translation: CASSPTSGRMKNNEQFF.

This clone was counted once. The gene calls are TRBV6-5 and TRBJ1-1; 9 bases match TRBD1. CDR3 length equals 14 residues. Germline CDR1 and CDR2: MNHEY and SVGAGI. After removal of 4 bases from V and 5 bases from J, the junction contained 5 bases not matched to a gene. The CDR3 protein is CASSSGQGTTEAFF. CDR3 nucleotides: TGTGCCAGCAGTTCGGGACAGGGCACAACTGAAGCTTTCTTT.